A single sample gave rise to the 16 T cell receptor beta chains below, sequenced in a study of cytomegalovirus exposure and HLA in healthy donors. Amplification used 60 Vbeta primers and 13 Jbeta primers. Produced via immunoSEQ multiplex PCR; TCRdb's table is partial and in-frame only. In the table there are 150,000 to 200,000 clones, roughly 80% of which are singletons. Sequencing was performed on PBMCs. The receptors shown here come from a man aged 50 or older in good health and CMV-seropositive.

This clone appeared a few times. The V and J genes are TRBV11-2 and TRBJ2-3, with 11 positions matching TRBD2. CDR3 length equals 14 residues. Germline V gene lookup returns CDR1 SGHAT and CDR2 FQNNGV. The junction had 3 bases not matched to a gene; V was cut back by 4 bases and J by 6 bases. CDR3 nucleotide sequence: TGTGCCAGCAGCTCTAGCGGGAGGTCGGATACGCAGTATTTT. This gives the protein CASSSSGRSDTQYF.

In its sample, this clone was seen a few times. The chain joins TRBV19 to TRBJ2-1, with 10 bases identical to TRBD1. Germline CDR1 and CDR2: LNHDA and SQIVND (reference sequence). With 4 bases clipped from V and 7 bases from J, the junction kept 7 bases outside the gene matches. The CDR3 is 15 residues long. This CDR3 reads CASSSDRGLGNEQFF. In nucleotides, the CDR3 is TGTGCCAGTAGTAGCGACAGGGGGCTGGGGAATGAGCAGTTCTTC.

The chain joins TRBV28 to TRBJ2-7, with TRBD2 identical over 13 bases. The CDR3 consists of 17 residues. The trim removed 1 base at V and 1 base at J, leaving 4 bases unmatched. Germline V gives CDR1 MDHEN, CDR2 SYDVKM. In nucleotides, the CDR3 is TGTGCCAGCAGTTTATCCCGGACTAGCGGGGGATCCTACGAGCAGTACTTC. Translation: CASSLSRTSGGSYEQYF. Filled out from reference TRBV28 and TRBJ2-7, the complete variable domain reads DVKVTQSSRYLVKRTGEKVFLECVQDMDHENMFWYRQDPGLGLRLIYFSYDVKMKEKGDIPEGYSVSREKKERFSLILESASTNQTSMYLCASSLSRTSGGSYEQYFGPGTRLTVT.

CDR3 region: CASSGTSGGRETQYF. The CDR3 nucleotides read TGTGCCAGTAGTGGGACTAGCGGGGGGAGAGAGACCCAGTACTTC. This chain joins TRBV19 and TRBJ2-5; TRBD2 matches 15 bases. Germline loops: CDR1 LNHDA, CDR2 SQIVND (reference sequence). The CDR3 runs to 15 residues. V shed 5 bases, J shed 4 bases, and the junction held 2 bases outside the gene matches.

CDR3 sequence: CASSFGKTYEQYF. The CDR3 DNA reads as TGTGCCAGCAGCTTTGGCAAAACCTACGAGCAGTACTTC. The chain recombines TRBV5-4 with TRBJ2-7; D gene unclear. V was cut by 2 bases and J by 2 bases, with 8 bases left in between. The CDR3 sequence is 13 residues long. In germline, CDR1 is SGHNT, CDR2 YYREEE (reference sequence). Supplemented by reference TRBV5-4 and TRBJ2-7, the full variable domain reads ETGVTQSPTHLIKTRGQQVTLRCSSQSGHNTVSWYQQALGQGPQFIFQYYREEENGRGNFPPRFSGLQFPNYSSELNVNALELDDSALYLCASSFGKTYEQYFGPGTRLTVT.

This chain joins TRBV9 and TRBJ2-2; no clear D. Germline CDR1 is SGDLS and CDR2 is YYNGEE. V was pared by 0 bases and J by 6 bases, with 9 bases between. The CDR3 contains 14 residues. In nucleotides, the CDR3 is TGTGCCAGCAGCGTAGAGAGTGTAGCCGGGGAGCTGTTTTTT. Translating it yields CASSVESVAGELFF.

J is TRBJ2-5 and V is TRBV5-1, with 8 bases lining up with TRBD1. The V gene end was trimmed by 0 bases and the J gene end by 2 bases; junction bases not matched to a gene: 9. The CDR3 has 17 residues. From germline, CDR1 is SGHRS and CDR2 YFSETQ. The DNA for the CDR3 is TGCGCCAGCAGCTTGGCTCAGGGGGCTGGGGCACAAGAGACCCAGTACTTC. Its protein is CASSLAQGAGAQETQYF.

The CDR3 region has the DNA TGCAGCGCCCGACAGGGGTTTGATTCACCCCTCCACTTT. It codes for CSARQGFDSPLHF. The chain joins TRBV29-1 to TRBJ1-6; 8 bases fit TRBD1. V shed 7 bases and J 8 bases; nucleotides not matched to a gene: 7. The CDR3 length is 13 residues. Germline CDR1 reads SQVTM; CDR2 reads ANQGSEA.

CDR3 nucleotide sequence: TGTGCCAGTAGTATTCTGGCCAACGAAAATGAAAAACTGTTTTTT. It encodes CASSILANENEKLFF. The chain is built from TRBV19 and TRBJ1-4, with D uncertain. The germline V and J ends were trimmed by 3 bases and 5 bases, with 13 bases remaining between them. This CDR3 region has 15 residues. CDR1 is LNHDA and CDR2 is SQIVND in the germline V gene (reference sequence).

The J gene is TRBJ2-7, the V gene TRBV4-1, with 7 bases aligning to TRBD1. The CDR3 spans 14 residues. V dropped 2 bases and J dropped 2; count of bases not matched to a gene: 3. CDR1 is MGHRA and CDR2 is YSYEKL in the germline V gene. Written as DNA, the CDR3 is TGCGCCAGCAGCCAAACTACAGGGGCCTACGAGCAGTACTTC. Protein sequence: CASSQTTGAYEQYF.

The chain combines TRBV5-5 with TRBJ1-5; 10 bases are a match to TRBD1. The CDR3 extends over 16 amino acids. The trim removed 3 bases at V and 0 bases at J, leaving 3 bases unmatched. Germline CDR1 and CDR2: SGHKS and YYEKEE (reference sequence). The CDR3 sequence is CASSWGQGRSNQPQHF. The CDR3 DNA reads TGTGCCAGCAGCTGGGGACAGGGGCGTAGCAATCAGCCCCAGCATTTT.

The rearrangement uses TRBV29-1 and TRBJ1-1, with a weak D call TRBD1 (5 bases). Germline V lookup: CDR1 SQVTM, CDR2 ANQGSEA. The CDR3 totals 13 residues. V lost 8 bases to trimming and J lost 4 bases, with 17 bases between them. The chain's CDR3 is CSPVRGLGTEAFF. The CDR3 DNA reads TGCAGCCCCGTGAGGGGACTCGGCACTGAAGCTTTCTTT.

V usage is TRBV7-9 and J usage is TRBJ2-7, with D perhaps matching TRBD2 (6 bases). V lost 0 bases and J 5 bases, leaving 8 bases between the germline ends. CDR1 and CDR2 (germline): SEHNR, FQNEAQ (reference sequence). The CDR3 spans 13 residues. CDR3 loop: CASSLAGGDEQYF. The CDR3 nucleotides are TGTGCCAGCAGCTTAGCGGGAGGTGACGAGCAGTACTTC.

The V gene is TRBV6-5, the J gene TRBJ2-7; possibly TRBD2 for D (6 bases). The V gene lost 6 bases and the J gene lost 5 bases, with 17 bases spanning the gap. The CDR3 covers 14 residues. Germline assignment: CDR1 MNHEY and CDR2 SVGAGI. As DNA, the CDR3 is TGTGCCAGCAGCCTGCGGGACGGGAGACACGAGCAGTACTTC. Its protein is CASSLRDGRHEQYF.

The V and J genes are TRBV12-5 and TRBJ2-5; the match to TRBD2 covers 7 bases. This CDR3 has 16 residues. The junction had 11 bases not matched to a gene; V was cut back by 7 bases and J by 0 bases. Germline CDR1 LGHNT, CDR2 FRNRAP. The CDR3 nucleotides read TGTGCTAGTGCCCCGGGGACTACCTTGTACCAAGAGACCCAGTACTTC. This gives the protein CASAPGTTLYQETQYF.

This rearrangement joins TRBV5-8 to TRBJ2-7, with 11 positions matching TRBD1. The CDR3 runs to 15 residues. V gave up 4 bases and J gave up 0 bases; unmatched junction bases: 3. From germline, CDR1 is SGHTS and CDR2 YDEGEE. CDR3 loop: CASSKGQGVSYEQYF. CDR3 nucleotides: TGTGCCAGCAGCAAGGGACAGGGGGTCTCCTACGAGCAGTACTTC. Full variable domain (rest looked up from reference TRBV5-8 and TRBJ2-7): EAGVTQSPTHLIKTRGQQATLRCSPISGHTSVYWYQQALGLGLQFLLWYDEGEERNRGNFPPRFSGRQFPNYSSELNVNALELEDSALYLCASSKGQGVSYEQYFGPGTRLTVT.